The next 25 T cell receptor beta chains were all read from a single sample in a study of blood T cell repertoires in COVID-19. Using immunoSEQ multiplex PCR, the repertoire was profiled, and TCRdb retains in-frame clones only, with some absent. The sample lists about 140,000 clones, 60% to 85% occurring once. The sequenced sample consisted of peripheral blood. The receptors were sampled from a woman at least 80 years old with active or convalescent COVID-19.

The rearrangement joins TRBV6-5 to TRBJ1-1; possibly TRBD1 for D (6 bases). The germline V gene has CDR1 MNHEY and CDR2 SVGAGI. Trimming removed 6 bases from V and 1 base from J, with 12 bases in between. CDR3 length: 14 residues. The CDR3 loop reads CASRAGVANTEAFF. The CDR3, as DNA: TGTGCCAGCAGAGCAGGGGTGGCGAACACTGAAGCTTTCTTT.

This sequence joins TRBV28 and TRBJ1-6, with TRBD1 identical over 10 bases. Germline V CDR1 and CDR2: MDHEN, SYDVKM. The CDR3 sequence is 15 residues long. With 5 bases clipped from V and 4 bases from J, the junction kept 2 bases outside the gene matches. The CDR3 loop reads CASSLDRGYNSPLHF. The CDR3 nucleotides read TGTGCCAGCAGTCTGGACAGGGGGTATAATTCACCCCTCCACTTT.

This chain connects TRBV11-3 to TRBJ1-5, with a tentative D call TRBD1 (6 bases). The V end lost 5 bases, the J end lost 2 bases, and 7 bases lay between the germline ends. CDR3 length: 13 amino acids. Germline V gene lookup returns CDR1 SGHNT and CDR2 YENEEA. CDR3 in DNA: TGTGCCAGCAGCGGGGGCGGCAATCAGCCCCAGCATTTT. This gives the protein CASSGGGNQPQHF.

The CDR3 coding sequence is TGTGCCAGCAGCTTAGGTAGTAGGCTAGCGCTTGAGACCCAGTACTTC. As protein: CASSLGSRLALETQYF. The V call is TRBV7-2, the J call TRBJ2-5; perhaps TRBD2 as D (6 bases). V shed 1 base and J shed 5 bases, with 17 bases lying between them. The germline CDR1 and CDR2 sequences are SGHTA and FQGNSA. CDR3 length: 16 residues. Full variable domain (remainder filled in from reference TRBV7-2 and TRBJ2-5): GAGVSQSPSNKVTEKGKDVELRCDPISGHTALYWYRQSLGQGLEFLIYFQGNSAPDKSGLPSDRFSAERTGGSVSTLTIQRTQQEDSAVYLCASSLGSRLALETQYFGPGTRLLVL.

The chain combines TRBV5-1 with TRBJ2-2; TRBD1 might be the D (6 bases). The ends were cut back, 3 bases at V and 0 bases at J, with 9 bases in the middle. The CDR3 runs 15 residues. The germline gives CDR1 SGHRS, CDR2 YFSETQ. CDR3 nucleotide sequence: TGCGCCAGCAGCTCGGGACAAGCGAACACCGGGGAGCTGTTTTTT. It encodes CASSSGQANTGELFF.

The table lists this clone with a count of one. The gene calls are TRBV7-2 and TRBJ2-7; the D gene is possibly TRBD2 (6 bases). CDR3 length: 19 residues. CDR1 is SGHTA, CDR2 FQGNSA, per germline. V lost 4 bases and J lost 2, with 27 bases in between. The CDR3 DNA reads TGTGCCAGCAGCTCCAAGATTTCCTCTGGCGGGGCCCTCGCCTACGAGCAGTACTTC. It translates to CASSSKISSGGALAYEQYF.

The rearrangement uses TRBV7-3 and TRBJ2-5, with a possible D match to TRBD1 (5 bases). Trimming took 5 bases from V and 9 from J, leaving 19 bases between them. In germline, CDR1 is SGHTA, CDR2 FQGTGA. CDR3 length: 14 residues. Here the CDR3 reads CASSPQGARGAQYF. CDR3 bases: TGTGCCAGCAGCCCCCAAGGGGCCCGTGGAGCCCAGTACTTC.

The gene calls are TRBV5-1 and TRBJ2-2; weak D call: TRBD2 (6 bases). CDR1 is SGHRS, CDR2 YFSETQ, per germline. V dropped 3 bases and J dropped 0 bases, with 15 bases sitting between them. CDR3 length: 17 amino acids. Here the CDR3 reads CASSSTAGSANTGELFF. For the CDR3, the DNA is TGCGCCAGCAGCTCGACTGCGGGATCTGCGAACACCGGGGAGCTGTTTTTT. Complete variable domain (other parts from reference TRBV5-1 and TRBJ2-2): KAGVTQTPRYLIKTRGQQVTLSCSPISGHRSVSWYQQTPGQGLQFLFEYFSETQRNKGNFPGRFSGRQFSNSRSEMNVSTLELGDSALYLCASSSTAGSANTGELFFGEGSRLTVL.

The chain uses TRBV14 and TRBJ1-1; 9 positions match TRBD1. CDR1 SGHDN and CDR2 FVKESK come from the germline V gene. Losses at the gene ends were 1 base for V and 11 bases for J; bases not matched to a gene: 2. There are 12 residues in the CDR3. The CDR3 region is CASSQATGGAFF. CDR3 nucleotide sequence: TGTGCCAGCAGCCAAGCGACAGGGGGGGCTTTCTTT.

The rearrangement joins TRBV11-2 to TRBJ1-2; TRBD1 agrees at 9 bases. Germline CDR1 and CDR2: SGHAT and FQNNGV. J was trimmed by 8 bases and V by 5 bases; bases with no gene match: 21. CDR3 length: 18 amino acids. CDR3 sequence reads: CASSRSPGTGKTSSGYTF. Written as DNA, the CDR3 is TGTGCCAGCAGCCGGAGTCCCGGGACAGGGAAAACGTCGAGCGGCTACACCTTC.

V usage is TRBV5-1 and J usage is TRBJ1-1, with D maybe TRBD1 (6 bases). The V end was cut by 4 bases, the J end by 5 bases, with 12 bases between. Germline lookup yields CDR1 SGHRS and CDR2 YFSETQ. The CDR3 sequence is 13 residues long. The CDR3 protein is CASSDPGETEAFF. The CDR3 DNA is TGCGCCAGCAGCGATCCAGGGGAAACTGAAGCTTTCTTT. The full variable domain, with the rest looked up from reference TRBV5-1 and TRBJ1-1, is KAGVTQTPRYLIKTRGQQVTLSCSPISGHRSVSWYQQTPGQGLQFLFEYFSETQRNKGNFPGRFSGRQFSNSRSEMNVSTLELGDSALYLCASSDPGETEAFFGQGTRLTVV.

This clone came up a few times. The rearrangement joins TRBV5-4 to TRBJ2-7; D ambiguous. Per the germline V gene, CDR1 is SGHNT and CDR2 is YYREEE (reference sequence). V was shortened by 0 bases and J by 4 bases, with 14 bases between the two germline ends. The length of the CDR3 is 15 residues. The DNA for the CDR3 is TGTGCCAGCAGCTTGGATCCCAACTCCTTTTACGAGCAGTACTTC. The encoded protein is CASSLDPNSFYEQYF.

V and J are TRBV7-2 and TRBJ2-7, with TRBD2 matching 7 bases. Losses at the gene ends were 0 bases for V and 4 bases for J; bases not matched to a gene: 12. The CDR3 has 17 residues. Germline V lookup: CDR1 SGHTA, CDR2 FQGNSA. For the CDR3, the DNA is TGTGCCAGCAGCTTAGCCACAGTCGGGGGGACGTTGTACGAGCAGTACTTC. This translates into CASSLATVGGTLYEQYF.

This clone was seen more than once but under ten times. The chain couples TRBV18 to TRBJ1-2; the match to TRBD1 covers 8 bases. The ends lost 4 bases at V and 6 bases at J; junction bases unmatched: 1. CDR3 length: 12 residues. Germline CDR1 reads KGHSH; CDR2 reads LQKENI. The CDR3 reads CASSRQGNGYTF. CDR3 coding DNA: TGTGCCAGCTCACGACAGGGGAATGGCTACACCTTC. The full variable domain, its missing parts supplied by reference TRBV18 and TRBJ1-2, is NAGVMQNPRHLVRRRGQEARLRCSPMKGHSHVYWYRQLPEEGLKFMVYLQKENIIDESGMPKERFSAEFPKEGPSILRIQQVVRGDSAAYFCASSRQGNGYTFGSGTRLTVV.

V gene TRBV3-1 (or the pseudogene TRBV3-2) combines with J gene TRBJ2-3; 8 bases align to TRBD2. The CDR3 covers 17 residues. The V and J ends lost 3 bases and 1 base, in that order; junction bases with no gene match: 9. CDR1 and CDR2 from the germline V gene are LGHDT and YNNKEL (reference sequence). CDR3 sequence (DNA): TGTGCCAGCAGCCACCACCCGGGGGGGGCGGGCACAGATACGCAGTATTTT. This encodes CASSHHPGGAGTDTQYF.

This chain links TRBV6-2 or TRBV6-3 with TRBJ1-1, with 8 bases identical to TRBD1. The CDR3 runs to 17 residues. Germline V CDR1 and CDR2: MNHEY, SVGEGT. V gave up 5 bases and J gave up 0 bases; unmatched junction bases: 11. CDR3 amino acids: CASSKTRGRGLNTEAFF. CDR3 sequence (DNA): TGTGCCAGCAGTAAGACCAGGGGGCGAGGTCTGAACACTGAAGCTTTCTTT.

The chain recombines TRBV14 with TRBJ2-1; a possible D gene is TRBD2 (6 bases). CDR3 size: 15 residues. V lost 4 bases to trimming and J lost 7 bases, with 17 bases between them. The germline CDR1 and CDR2 sequences are SGHDN and FVKESK. The CDR3 DNA is TGTGCCAGCAGCCCGTGGGTTTCTGGAGGGAATGAGCAGTTCTTC. Its translation is CASSPWVSGGNEQFF.

The chain couples TRBV7-9 to TRBJ1-4; D may be TRBD1 (6 bases). CDR1 and CDR2 (germline): SEHNR, FQNEAQ (reference sequence). The CDR3 consists of 14 residues. Trimming cost V 7 bases and J 8 bases, with 17 bases left between them. The CDR3 DNA is TGTGCCAGCAACCCCGGGACGAGGGGGGAAAAACTGTTTTTT. This gives the protein CASNPGTRGEKLFF.

The chain carries TRBV6-5 and TRBJ1-5; TRBD1 might be the D (5 bases). V lost 10 bases and J 2 bases, leaving 15 bases between the germline ends. The CDR3 covers 14 residues. CDR1 is MNHEY, CDR2 SVGAGI, per germline. This CDR3 reads CATHPGLGNQPQHF. CDR3 in DNA: TGTGCCACCCACCCAGGGTTGGGCAATCAGCCCCAGCATTTT.

J is TRBJ1-1 and V is TRBV24-1; TRBD1 is a possible D gene (6 bases). V shed 3 bases and J shed 4 bases, with 20 bases lying between them. There are 17 residues in the CDR3. In germline, CDR1 is KGHDR, CDR2 SFDVKD. The CDR3 loop reads CATSDLTKREGGTEAFF. The CDR3 region has the DNA TGTGCCACCAGTGATCTGACTAAAAGGGAGGGGGGCACTGAAGCTTTCTTT.

This sequence joins TRBV27 and TRBJ1-4; D is uncertain. The germline CDR1 and CDR2 sequences are MNHEY and SMNVEV (reference sequence). The CDR3 runs 13 residues. The V and J ends lost 2 bases and 10 bases respectively, with 11 bases between them. CDR3 loop: CASSLGREGKLFF. CDR3 nucleotide sequence: TGTGCCAGCAGTTTAGGGAGGGAAGGAAAACTGTTTTTT.

This clone was counted between two and nine times. The rearrangement uses TRBV5-1 and TRBJ1-1; D is ambiguous. The V end was cut by 5 bases, the J end by 0 bases, with 8 bases between. Germline CDR1 SGHRS, CDR2 YFSETQ. CDR3 length: 13 amino acids. The CDR3 DNA follows: TGCGCCAGCAGATTTGACATGAACACTGAAGCTTTCTTT. Translated: CASRFDMNTEAFF.

The CDR3 DNA is TGTGCCAGTAGTATGTACAGGGTAGATAGCAATCAGCCCCAGCATTTT. This gives the protein CASSMYRVDSNQPQHF. V gene TRBV19 combines with J gene TRBJ1-5; TRBD1 is a possible D gene (6 bases). The CDR3 is 16 amino acids. CDR1 is LNHDA, CDR2 SQIVND, per germline (reference sequence). Trimming removed 3 bases at V and 0 bases at J, with 12 bases between.

This chain joins TRBV9 and TRBJ1-6, with D tentatively TRBD1 (5 bases). V was shortened by 4 bases and J by 8 bases, with 16 bases between the two germline ends. This CDR3 comprises 15 residues. Germline V gene lookup returns CDR1 SGDLS and CDR2 YYNGEE. CDR3 DNA: TGTGCCAGCAGCCCCGGACACCTTCGAGATTCACCCCTCCACTTT. This codes for CASSPGHLRDSPLHF.

This chain links TRBV5-1 with TRBJ1-6, with 8 bases lining up with TRBD1. J was trimmed by 7 bases and V by 4 bases; bases with no gene match: 7. Germline values: CDR1 SGHRS, CDR2 YFSETQ. CDR3 size: 15 residues. This chain's CDR3 is CASSELGTGNSPLHF. The CDR3 bases are TGCGCCAGCAGCGAACTCGGGACAGGCAATTCACCCCTCCACTTT.